These 18 T cell receptor beta chains originate from one sample sequenced in a study of Graves' ophthalmopathy and Graves' hyperthyroidism. RNA transcripts were the source from which TCR beta CDR3 regions were amplified. In the first round, RT-PCR was carried out with HTBI primers, and a multiplex PCR formed the second round. TCRdb re-analysed the multiplex PCR reads in MiXCR, keeping a single row per CDR3 protein. The sample comprises 650,000 to 900,000 distinct CDR3 sequences, roughly two fifths of which are singletons, and 40% to 45% rests with the top ten. The sequenced material came from peripheral blood. The origin of the receptors is an adult man with Graves' ophthalmopathy.

This clonotype occurred a few times. The chain links TRBV6-2 or TRBV6-3 to TRBJ2-7; 9 positions match TRBD2. Looked up from germline, CDR1 is MNHEY and CDR2 is SVGEGT. This CDR3 has 16 amino acids. V gave up 0 bases and J gave up 9 bases; unmatched junction bases: 12. The CDR3 nucleotides are TGTGCCAGCAGTTACTCGACGCCTAGCGGGACCTCAGGGCAGTACTTC. Its protein product is CASSYSTPSGTSGQYF.

The chain combines TRBV14 with TRBJ1-2; D unclear. V gave up 1 base and J gave up 7 bases, with 10 bases separating them. Germline values: CDR1 SGHDN, CDR2 FVKESK. The CDR3 runs 13 residues. The CDR3, as DNA: TGTGCCAGCAGCCAAGGCCGGGGTCCTGGCTACACCTTC. Encoded protein: CASSQGRGPGYTF.

This sequence joins TRBV2 and TRBJ1-1; a possible D gene is TRBD1 (6 bases). The CDR3 runs to 13 residues. Trimming pared 7 bases from V and 4 bases from J, leaving 13 bases between. The germline V gene has CDR1 SNHLY and CDR2 FYNNEI. CDR3 bases: TGTGCCAGCACCTTACAGGACAGCACTGAAGCTTTCTTT. The encoded protein is CASTLQDSTEAFF.

This clonotype was seen repeatedly, ten times or more. This chain links TRBV9 with TRBJ1-2; 8 positions match TRBD1. With 3 bases clipped from V and 8 bases from J, the junction kept 3 bases outside the gene matches. This CDR3 has 12 residues. In germline, CDR1 is SGDLS, CDR2 YYNGEE. The CDR3 spells CASSGTGMGYTF. CDR3 nucleotides: TGTGCCAGCAGCGGGACAGGGATGGGCTACACCTTC. Supplemented by reference TRBV9 and TRBJ1-2, the full variable domain reads DSGVTQTPKHLITATGQRVTLRCSPRSGDLSVYWYQQSLDQGLQFLIQYYNGEERAKGNILERFSAQQFPDLHSELNLSSLELGDSALYFCASSGTGMGYTFGSGTRLTVV.

This chain uses TRBV7-2 with TRBJ2-3; 9 nucleotides agree with TRBD2. In germline, CDR1 is SGHTA, CDR2 FQGNSA. CDR3 size: 18 residues. V was clipped by 5 bases and J by 6 bases; unmatched bases: 18. The CDR3 spells CASSLVRLAGRYSDTQYF. The CDR3 DNA reads as TGTGCCAGCAGCCTGGTGAGGCTAGCGGGAAGGTACTCCGATACGCAGTATTTT. The variable domain in full, completed from reference TRBV7-2 and TRBJ2-3, reads GAGVSQSPSNKVTEKGKDVELRCDPISGHTALYWYRQSLGQGLEFLIYFQGNSAPDKSGLPSDRFSAERTGGSVSTLTIQRTQQEDSAVYLCASSLVRLAGRYSDTQYFGPGTRLTVL.

This clonotype was seen only once. The chain recombines TRBV20-1 with TRBJ1-3; 10 bases are shared with TRBD1. CDR3 length: 17 amino acids. The trim removed 5 bases at V and 3 bases at J, leaving 13 bases unmatched. The V gene's germline CDR1 is DFQATT and CDR2 SNEGSKA (reference sequence). The CDR3 DNA reads as TGCAGTGCTGGCGGGCCCGGGACAGGGGCTGGTGGAAACACCATATATTTT. It yields the protein CSAGGPGTGAGGNTIYF.

The chain combines TRBV24-1 with TRBJ2-5; no reliable D call. Per germline, CDR1 KGHDR and CDR2 SFDVKD. The ends were cut back, 6 bases at V and 5 bases at J, with 9 bases in the middle. The CDR3 has 12 residues. The CDR3 DNA follows: TGTGCCACCAGTCCCGGTGGGGAGACCCAGTACTTC. Protein: CATSPGGETQYF.

DNA for the CDR3: TGTGCCATCTCGAGTTCGGGAACAGCCAGGGGCGCCACATCACCCCTCCACTTT. Translation gives CAISSSGTARGATSPLHF. The gene calls are TRBV10-3 and TRBJ1-6; D might be TRBD1 (6 bases). V was cut by 8 bases and J by 10 bases, with 30 bases left in between. Per the germline V gene, CDR1 is ENHRY and CDR2 is SYGVKD. This CDR3 is 18 amino acids long.

This clonotype was observed at least ten times. This rearrangement joins TRBV29-1 to TRBJ2-5; D unresolved. The CDR3 is made up of 13 amino acids. Deletions cut 4 bases from V and 0 bases from J, with 9 bases between. CDR1 and CDR2 from the germline V gene are SQVTM and ANQGSEA. CDR3 sequence (DNA): TGCAGCGTTGCTCAGACGTACCAAGAGACCCAGTACTTC. This sequence encodes CSVAQTYQETQYF.

This clonotype has only a few counts. The V and J genes are TRBV19 and TRBJ1-1, with TRBD1 matching over 9 bases. The CDR3 runs 16 residues. Trimming cost V 7 bases and J 2 bases; bases outside gene matches: 11. The germline V gene has CDR1 LNHDA and CDR2 SQIVND (reference sequence). The CDR3 DNA is TGTGCCAGTAATAAGAGGTGGGACAGGGACAACACTGAAGCTTTCTTT. Its protein product is CASNKRWDRDNTEAFF.

To note about this clonotype: Being one base from a much bigger clone, this may be a read error. The genes are TRBV20-1 and TRBJ2-5; 8 nucleotides agree with TRBD1. The CDR3 is 12 amino acids. Germline loops: CDR1 DFQATT, CDR2 SNEGSKA (reference sequence). CDR3 amino acids: CSGQGREEAQYF. The CDR3 nucleotides are TGCAGTGGACAGGGGCGGGAAGAGGCCCAGTACTTC.

The V gene is TRBV2, the J gene TRBJ2-2; unclear D gene. The germline CDR1 and CDR2 sequences are SNHLY and FYNNEI. The CDR3 extends over 13 amino acids. V lost 4 bases, J lost 5 bases, and 8 bases lay in between. DNA for the CDR3: TGTGCCAGCAGTGTAATGGGGACCGGGGAGCTGTTTTTT. Translating gives CASSVMGTGELFF.

Worth noting for this clonotype: The germline gene is not matched at one end of the junction; a read error may be the cause. The gene calls are TRBV5-5 and TRBJ2-7; 9 bases line up with TRBD2. Per germline, CDR1 SGHKS and CDR2 YYEKEE (reference sequence). The CDR3 is 13 residues long. The CDR3 coding sequence is TGCGCCAGCAGCTCGGGACTAGCCGACGAGCAGTACTTC. Its translation is CASSSGLADEQYF.

This rearrangement joins TRBV2 to TRBJ2-2; 11 bases line up with TRBD1. The CDR3 has 15 amino acids. V shed 4 bases and J 7 bases; nucleotides not matched to a gene: 5. From germline, CDR1 is SNHLY and CDR2 FYNNEI. The chain's CDR3 is CASSVGTGGDGELFF. In DNA form, the CDR3 reads TGTGCCAGCAGTGTCGGGACAGGGGGTGACGGGGAGCTGTTTTTT.

This clonotype was seen ten or more times. This sequence joins TRBV20-1 and TRBJ1-2, with a possible D match to TRBD1 (6 bases). V shed 2 bases and J shed 5 bases, with 9 bases lying between them. The V gene's germline CDR1 is DFQATT and CDR2 SNEGSKA (reference sequence). The length of the CDR3 is 12 residues. CDR3 in DNA: TGCAGTGCTAGACGGGACACTTATGGCTACACCTTC. Translation gives CSARRDTYGYTF.

Regarding this clonotype: A single base is all that separates this from a far larger clone, so a read error is likely. The final CDR3 position lacks the conserved phenylalanine or tryptophan, pointing to a likely read error. The rearrangement links TRBV7-2 to TRBJ2-5; no definite D call. Trimming left V 3 bases short and J 1 base short, with 6 bases between. This CDR3 is 13 amino acids long. Germline V gives CDR1 SGHTA, CDR2 FQGNSA. The CDR3 DNA follows: TGTGCCAGCAGCTTTGGCGGCCAAGAGACCCAGTACCTC. It encodes CASSFGGQETQYL.

In its sample, this clonotype was seen a few times. The chain combines TRBV6-5 with TRBJ1-4, with D perhaps matching TRBD1 (5 bases). CDR1 is MNHEY and CDR2 is SVGAGI in the germline V gene. The CDR3 runs to 15 residues. V lost 2 bases, J lost 10 bases, and 17 bases lay in between. The CDR3 is CASSYRDSTYGKLFF. The CDR3 DNA follows: TGTGCCAGCAGTTACCGTGACAGCACGTACGGAAAACTGTTTTTT.

In regard to this clonotype: At one end, the junction sequence differs from germline, possibly due to a read error. V is TRBV12-5 and J is TRBJ1-1; tentatively, D is TRBD1 (5 bases). CDR1 and CDR2 (germline): LGHNT, FRNRAP. The CDR3 totals 16 residues. The CDR3 DNA reads TGTGCCAGTGGTTTGTCGGTAGGGGCCGGGAACACTGAAGCTTTCTTT. Translating it yields CASGLSVGAGNTEAFF.